This T cell receptor beta chain was recorded in a study of blood T cell repertoires in COVID-19. Across the whole study: Nucleic acid was either cDNA or gDNA, and it came from T cells, B-cell-depleted T cells, or PBMCs.

Looked up from germline, CDR1 is MNHEY and CDR2 is SVGAGI. The CDR3 contains 13 residues. The V end lost 5 bases, the J end lost 5 bases, and 12 bases lay between the germline ends. Authors' processing steps: Reference gene primer amplification yielded estimated nucleated cell counts. Method: immunoSEQ multiplex PCR; TCRdb's copy keeps in-frame clones and lacks some. V, J and clone size are taken as reported in that table, and D and trimming were inferred from the DNA itself. The sample carries approximately 170,000 clones, more than 75% recorded once. This clone was seen a single time. Sequenced material: peripheral blood. The rearrangement links TRBV6-5 to TRBJ2-5, with a tentative D call TRBD1 (6 bases). The receptor was isolated from an older man with acute or convalescent COVID-19. The CDR3 spells CASSRNREETQYF. The CDR3 coding sequence is TGTGCCAGCAGTCGAAACAGGGAGGAGACCCAGTACTTC.